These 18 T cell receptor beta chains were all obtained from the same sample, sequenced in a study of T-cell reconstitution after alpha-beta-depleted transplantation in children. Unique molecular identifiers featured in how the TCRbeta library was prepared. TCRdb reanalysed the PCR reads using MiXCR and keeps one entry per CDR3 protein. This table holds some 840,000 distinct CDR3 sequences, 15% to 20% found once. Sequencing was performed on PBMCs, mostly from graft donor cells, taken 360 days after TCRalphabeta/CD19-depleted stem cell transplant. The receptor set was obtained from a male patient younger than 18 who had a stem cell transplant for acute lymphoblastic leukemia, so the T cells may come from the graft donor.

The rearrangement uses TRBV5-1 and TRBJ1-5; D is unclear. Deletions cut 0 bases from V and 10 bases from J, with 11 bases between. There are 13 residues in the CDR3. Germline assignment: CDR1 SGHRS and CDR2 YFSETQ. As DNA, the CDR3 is TGCGCCAGCAGCTTGGCCGTCGGGGAACCCCAGCATTTT. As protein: CASSLAVGEPQHF.

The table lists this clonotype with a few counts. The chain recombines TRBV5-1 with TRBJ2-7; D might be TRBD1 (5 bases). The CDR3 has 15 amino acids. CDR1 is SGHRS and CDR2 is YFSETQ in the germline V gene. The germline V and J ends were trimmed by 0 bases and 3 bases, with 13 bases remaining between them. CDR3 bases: TGCGCCAGCAGCTTGGGCGTCCTCCAGGGCTACGAGCAGTACTTC. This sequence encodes CASSLGVLQGYEQYF.

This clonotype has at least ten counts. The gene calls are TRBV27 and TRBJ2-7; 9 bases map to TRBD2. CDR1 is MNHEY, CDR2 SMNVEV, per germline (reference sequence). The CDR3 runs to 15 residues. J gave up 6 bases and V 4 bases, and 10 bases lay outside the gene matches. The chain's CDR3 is CASSWNSGSWSEQYF. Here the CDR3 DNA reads TGTGCCAGCAGTTGGAATAGCGGGAGCTGGAGCGAGCAGTACTTC.

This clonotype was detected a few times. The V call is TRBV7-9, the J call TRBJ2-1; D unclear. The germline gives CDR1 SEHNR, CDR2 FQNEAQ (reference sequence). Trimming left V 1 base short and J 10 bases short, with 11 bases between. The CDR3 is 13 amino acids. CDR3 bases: TGTGCCAGCAGCTTAGGTTCCCGGCAAGAGCAGTTCTTC. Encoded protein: CASSLGSRQEQFF. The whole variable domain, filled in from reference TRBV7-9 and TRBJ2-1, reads DTGVSQNPRHKITKRGQNVTFRCDPISEHNRLYWYRQTLGQGPEFLTYFQNEAQLEKSRLLSDRFSAERPKGSFSTLEIQRTEQGDSAMYLCASSLGSRQEQFFGPGTRLTVL.

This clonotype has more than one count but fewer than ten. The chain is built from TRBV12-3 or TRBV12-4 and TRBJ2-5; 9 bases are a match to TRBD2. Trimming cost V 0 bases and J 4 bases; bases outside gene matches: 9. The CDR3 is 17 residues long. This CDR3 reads CASSLALNSGSRETQYF. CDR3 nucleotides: TGTGCCAGCAGTTTAGCGCTAAATAGCGGGAGTAGAGAGACCCAGTACTTC.

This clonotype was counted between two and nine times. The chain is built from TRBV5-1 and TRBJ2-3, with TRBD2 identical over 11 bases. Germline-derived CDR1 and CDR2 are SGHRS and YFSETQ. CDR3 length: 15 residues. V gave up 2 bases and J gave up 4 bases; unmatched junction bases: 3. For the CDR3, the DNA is TGCGCCAGCAGCTTTCAACTAGCGGGAGCAGATACGCAGTATTTT. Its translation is CASSFQLAGADTQYF.

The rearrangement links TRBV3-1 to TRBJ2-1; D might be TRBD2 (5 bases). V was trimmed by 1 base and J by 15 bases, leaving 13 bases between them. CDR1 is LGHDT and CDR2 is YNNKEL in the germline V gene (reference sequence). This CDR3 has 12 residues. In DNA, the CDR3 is TGTGCCAGCAGCCAAGGGCGGGCGTCCCCGTTCTTC. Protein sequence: CASSQGRASPFF.

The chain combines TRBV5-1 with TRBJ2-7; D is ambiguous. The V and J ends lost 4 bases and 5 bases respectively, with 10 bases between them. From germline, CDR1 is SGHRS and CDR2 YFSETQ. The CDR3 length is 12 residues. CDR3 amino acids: CASSQSAHEQYF. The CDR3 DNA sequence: TGCGCCAGCAGCCAATCCGCCCACGAGCAGTACTTC.

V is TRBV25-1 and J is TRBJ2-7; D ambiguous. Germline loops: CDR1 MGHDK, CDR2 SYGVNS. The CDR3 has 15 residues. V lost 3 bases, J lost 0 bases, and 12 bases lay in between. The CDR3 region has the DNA TGTGCCAGCAGTGATGAACAGTCCCTCTCCTACGAGCAGTACTTC. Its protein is CASSDEQSLSYEQYF.

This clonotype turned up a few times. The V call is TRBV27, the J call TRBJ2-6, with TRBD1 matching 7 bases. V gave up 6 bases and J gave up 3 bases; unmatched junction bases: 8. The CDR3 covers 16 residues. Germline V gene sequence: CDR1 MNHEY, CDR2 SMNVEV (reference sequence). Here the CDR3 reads CASRKGARFGANVLTF. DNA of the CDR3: TGTGCCAGCAGAAAGGGGGCGCGGTTTGGGGCCAACGTCCTGACTTTC.

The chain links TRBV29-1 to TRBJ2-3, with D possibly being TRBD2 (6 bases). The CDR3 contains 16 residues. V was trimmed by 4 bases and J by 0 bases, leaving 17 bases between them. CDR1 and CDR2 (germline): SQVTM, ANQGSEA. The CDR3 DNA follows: TGCAGCGTTGGGGGGAGGCTGCGCCGTAGCACAGATACGCAGTATTTT. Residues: CSVGGRLRRSTDTQYF.

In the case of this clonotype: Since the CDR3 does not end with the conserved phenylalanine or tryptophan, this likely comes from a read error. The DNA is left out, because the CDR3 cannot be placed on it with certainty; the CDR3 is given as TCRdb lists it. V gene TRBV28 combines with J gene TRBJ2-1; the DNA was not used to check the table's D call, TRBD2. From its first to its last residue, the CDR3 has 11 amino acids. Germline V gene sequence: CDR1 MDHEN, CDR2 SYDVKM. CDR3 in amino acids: CASSASGSLNI.

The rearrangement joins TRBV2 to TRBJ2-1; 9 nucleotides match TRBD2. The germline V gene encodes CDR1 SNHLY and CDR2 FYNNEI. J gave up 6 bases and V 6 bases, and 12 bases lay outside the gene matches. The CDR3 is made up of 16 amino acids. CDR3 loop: CASSVRRREGGNEQFF. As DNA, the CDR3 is TGTGCCAGCAGCGTCCGCCGGCGGGAGGGGGGCAATGAGCAGTTCTTC.

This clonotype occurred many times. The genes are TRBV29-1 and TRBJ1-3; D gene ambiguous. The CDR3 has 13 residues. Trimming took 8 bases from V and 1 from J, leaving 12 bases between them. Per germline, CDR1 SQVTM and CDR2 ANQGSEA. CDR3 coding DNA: TGCAGCACCCCGTCCCGATCTGGAAACACCATATATTTT. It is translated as CSTPSRSGNTIYF.

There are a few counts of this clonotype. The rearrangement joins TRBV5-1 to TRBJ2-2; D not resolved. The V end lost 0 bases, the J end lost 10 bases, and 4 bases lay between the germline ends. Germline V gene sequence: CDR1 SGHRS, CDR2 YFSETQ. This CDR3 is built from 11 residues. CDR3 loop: CASSLDEELFF. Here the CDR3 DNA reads TGCGCCAGCAGCTTGGACGAGGAGCTGTTTTTT.

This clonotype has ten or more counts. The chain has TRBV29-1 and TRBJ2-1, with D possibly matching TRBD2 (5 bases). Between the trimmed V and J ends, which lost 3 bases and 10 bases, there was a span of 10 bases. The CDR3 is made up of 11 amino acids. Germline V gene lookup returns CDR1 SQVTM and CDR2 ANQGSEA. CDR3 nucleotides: TGCAGCGTTGAGCAGAGAGGGGAGCAGTTCTTC. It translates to CSVEQRGEQFF.

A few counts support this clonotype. CDR3 DNA sequence: TGCAGCCACACTAGCGGGATGTACGAGCAGTACTTC. The encoded protein is CSHTSGMYEQYF. The V and J genes are TRBV29-1 and TRBJ2-7; 10 nucleotides agree with TRBD2. V was pared by 8 bases and J by 4 bases, with 5 bases of the junction left unmatched. Germline lookup yields CDR1 SQVTM and CDR2 ANQGSEA. The CDR3 is 12 amino acids.

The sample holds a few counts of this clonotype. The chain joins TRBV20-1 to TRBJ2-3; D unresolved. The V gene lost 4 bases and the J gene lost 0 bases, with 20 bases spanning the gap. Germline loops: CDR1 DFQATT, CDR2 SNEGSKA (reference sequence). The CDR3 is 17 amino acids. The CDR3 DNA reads TGCAGTGCTATCCCTTTTGGCGGACCCCCTAGCACAGATACGCAGTATTTT. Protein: CSAIPFGGPPSTDTQYF.